A selection of T cell receptor beta chains follows, all from one sample in a study of blood T cell repertoires in COVID-19. Sequencing used immunoSEQ multiplex PCR; TCRdb keeps in-frame clones, though not all of them. The sample yields 470,000 or so clones, roughly 87% seen once. Sample: PBMCs or T cells enriched from blood (not recorded which). The receptor set was obtained from a woman in her late teens or twenties with acute COVID-19. The CDR3 runs from the conserved cysteine through the conserved F or W. D genes are given only for firm matches. Not every row has a clone size; where given, it reads once, few, many or a size class.

d_call	v_call	j_call	clone_size	cdr3_aa	cdr3_nt
TRBD1	TRBV19	TRBJ1-1	NA	CASFELGTGDTEAFF	TGTGCCAGCTTCGAACTCGGGACAGGGGACACTGAAGCTTTCTTT
NA	TRBV13	TRBJ2-1	NA	CASSLNSGNEQFF	TGTGCCAGCAGCTTAAATTCAGGGAATGAGCAGTTCTTC
NA	TRBV3-1/TRBV3-2	TRBJ1-3	NA	CASSQAFSGNTIYF	TGTGCCAGCAGCCAAGCTTTTTCTGGAAACACCATATATTTT
NA	TRBV28	TRBJ1-5	NA	CASRSHTGGPQHF	TGTGCCAGCAGATCTCATACCGGGGGGCCCCAGCATTTT
NA	TRBV19	TRBJ2-7	NA	CASKGDRTSKYEQYF	TGTGCCAGTAAGGGGGATAGGACATCGAAGTACGAGCAGTACTTC
NA	TRBV5-8	TRBJ1-4	NA	CASSLYRDNEKLFF	TGTGCCAGCAGCTTGTACAGAGACAATGAAAAACTGTTTTTT
NA	TRBV9	TRBJ1-2	NA	CASSGPGVDGYTF	TGTGCCAGCAGCGGCCCCGGGGTGGATGGCTACACCTTC
NA	TRBV28	TRBJ1-5	NA	CASSSLGPQHF	TGTGCCAGCAGTTCCCTCGGGCCCCAGCATTTT
TRBD1	TRBV6-2/TRBV6-3	TRBJ2-2	NA	CASSDQGAGTGELFF	TGTGCCAGCAGTGACCAGGGGGCCGGGACCGGGGAGCTGTTTTTT
TRBD1	TRBV2	TRBJ2-5	NA	CASSLDRGEKTQYF	TGTGCCAGCAGCCTAGACAGGGGGGAAAAGACCCAGTACTTC
TRBD1	TRBV14	TRBJ1-2	NA	CASSVRDRGLRLGSGYTF	TGTGCCAGCAGCGTACGGGACAGGGGGCTAAGATTGGGTAGTGGCTACACCTTC
TRBD1	TRBV16	TRBJ2-7	NA	CASSGEGQNYEQYF	TGTGCCAGCAGCGGAGAGGGACAGAACTACGAGCAGTACTTC
NA	TRBV15	TRBJ1-1	NA	CATSRGGGRMNTEAFF	TGTGCCACCAGCAGAGGAGGAGGACGGATGAACACTGAAGCTTTCTTT
TRBD2	TRBV7-2	TRBJ2-1	NA	CATRRGSGSSGEQFF	TGTGCCACCCGGAGGGGTAGCGGGAGTTCAGGTGAGCAGTTCTTC
NA	TRBV10-3	TRBJ1-2	NA	CAISERQVDYGYTF	TGTGCCATCAGTGAAAGGCAGGTAGACTATGGCTACACCTTC
TRBD2	TRBV20-1	TRBJ2-5	NA	CSASLLAGTETQYF	TGCAGTGCTAGTTTGCTAGCGGGGACCGAGACCCAGTACTTC
NA	TRBV7-2	TRBJ2-7	NA	CASSSQHPTQSEQYF	TGTGCCAGCAGCTCTCAACACCCCACACAATCCGAGCAGTACTTC
TRBD1	TRBV3-1/TRBV3-2	TRBJ1-2	NA	CASSHGTGAYGYTF	TGTGCCAGCAGCCACGGGACAGGGGCCTATGGCTACACCTTC
NA	TRBV5-1	TRBJ1-1	NA	CASSSRGRGLMNTEAFF	TGCGCCAGCAGCTCCCGAGGGAGAGGGCTCATGAACACTGAAGCTTTCTTT
NA	TRBV27	TRBJ1-4	NA	CASSLTGGRWEKLFF	TGTGCCAGCAGTTTAACAGGCGGACGGTGGGAAAAACTGTTTTTT
TRBD1	TRBV3-1/TRBV3-2	TRBJ2-1	once	CASAGQGAGEQFF	TGTGCCAGCGCAGGACAGGGGGCAGGTGAGCAGTTCTTC
NA	TRBV4-1	TRBJ2-3	NA	CASSPTIDPTDTQYF	TGCGCCAGCAGCCCGACTATCGACCCCACAGATACGCAGTATTTT
NA	TRBV10-2	TRBJ2-3	NA	CASSQVQYF	TGCGCCAGCAGTCAGGTACAGTATTTT
TRBD2	TRBV18	TRBJ2-3	NA	CASSRTSGSGTDTQYF	TGTGCCAGCTCACGGACTAGCGGGAGTGGCACAGATACGCAGTATTTT
NA	TRBV7-9	TRBJ1-5	NA	CASSLARVTSAGGNQPQHF	TGTGCCAGCAGCTTAGCTCGGGTGACCTCAGCAGGGGGCAATCAGCCCCAGCATTTT
TRBD1	TRBV6-6	TRBJ2-7	NA	CATRGTGTGWQYF	TGTGCCACCAGGGGGACAGGGACAGGATGGCAGTACTTC
NA	TRBV10-3	TRBJ1-4	once	CATGGQREGSANEKLFF	TGTGCCACCGGGGGGCAGAGGGAGGGCTCGGCTAATGAAAAACTGTTTTTT
TRBD1	TRBV15	TRBJ1-6	NA	CATSSRGQYNSPLHF	TGTGCCACCAGCAGCAGGGGGCAATATAATTCACCCCTCCACTTT
NA	TRBV11-2	TRBJ1-2	NA	CASSLSGAMSYGYTF	TGTGCCAGCAGCTTATCAGGGGCGATGTCCTATGGCTACACCTTC
TRBD1	TRBV11-3	TRBJ2-1	NA	CASSLSGQGPNEQFF	TGTGCCAGCAGCTTATCGGGACAGGGGCCCAATGAGCAGTTCTTC
NA	TRBV5-1	TRBJ2-1	NA	CASSARLGQEQFF	TGCGCCAGCAGCGCCAGACTAGGCCAAGAGCAGTTCTTC
NA	TRBV27	TRBJ1-5	NA	CASSLGRAGLHQPQHF	TGTGCCAGCAGTTTGGGCAGGGCGGGATTGCATCAGCCCCAGCATTTT
TRBD2	TRBV7-3	TRBJ2-3	NA	CASSTGTRRDTQYF	TGTGCCAGCAGCACCGGGACTAGGAGAGATACGCAGTATTTT
NA	TRBV7-9	TRBJ1-1	NA	CASSSLMSTEAFF	TGTGCCAGCAGTTCGTTAATGTCCACTGAAGCTTTCTTT
NA	TRBV24-1	TRBJ2-2	NA	CATSELRGTGELFF	TGTGCCACCAGTGAGTTGAGGGGCACCGGGGAGCTGTTTTTT
TRBD1	TRBV11-2	TRBJ2-7	NA	CASSLSGTGSYEQYF	TGTGCCAGCAGCTTATCCGGGACAGGGAGTTACGAGCAGTACTTC
NA	TRBV5-1	TRBJ2-5	NA	CASSLAGGEETQYF	TGCGCCAGCAGCTTGGCCGGAGGGGAAGAGACCCAGTACTTC
NA	TRBV14	TRBJ1-1	NA	CASSQARGNTEAFF	TGTGCCAGCAGCCAAGCCAGGGGGAACACTGAAGCTTTCTTT
NA	TRBV20-1	TRBJ1-1	NA	CSALPGSEAFF	TGCAGTGCCCTGCCAGGGTCTGAAGCTTTCTTT
NA	TRBV20-1	TRBJ2-7	NA	CSARGDYEQYF	TGCAGTGCAAGGGGCGACTACGAGCAGTACTTC
TRBD1	TRBV7-9	TRBJ2-1	NA	CASSLYVKTGGSVGEQFF	TGTGCCAGCAGCCTTTATGTTAAAACAGGGGGCAGCGTGGGTGAGCAGTTCTTC
TRBD1	TRBV6-6	TRBJ1-1	few	CASSPLRQGRMNTEAFF	TGTGCCAGCAGTCCCCTTCGACAGGGGAGGATGAACACTGAAGCTTTCTTT
NA	TRBV2	TRBJ2-3	few	CASSEGQSTDTQYF	TGTGCCAGCAGTGAAGGGCAGAGCACAGATACGCAGTATTTT
TRBD1	TRBV19	TRBJ1-4	NA	CAIQDRLHEKLFF	TGTGCCATTCAGGACAGGTTGCACGAAAAACTGTTTTTT
NA	TRBV7-9	TRBJ1-4	NA	CASSFGDANEKLFF	TGTGCCAGCAGCTTCGGAGATGCTAATGAAAAACTGTTTTTT
TRBD1	TRBV19	TRBJ2-3	NA	CASSITGTGSDTQYF	TGTGCCAGTAGCATAACCGGGACAGGGTCTGATACGCAGTATTTT